This record covers a single TCR beta chain. There is no known antigen for this receptor. Qualities for individual bases were not recorded, and no much larger clone is one base off. This entry is derived from a study of regulatory T cells in long-lasting Graves disease (dated by TCRdb to the early 2020s). In the study overall: Antithyroid drugs had been taken for less than 3 months by newly diagnosed Graves' disease patients. Persistent Graves' disease patients were compared with newly diagnosed Graves' disease patients by peripheral blood TCR sequencing and RNA sequencing. The study took place in China and was registered as a clinical trial. A total of around 35 samples underwent TCR sequencing: about 13 from persistent and roughly 20 from newly diagnosed Graves' disease patients. The research as a whole found: A larger number of public clonotypes was shared among persistent patients (under 3,000) than among newly diagnosed patients (roughly 970). Persistent Graves' disease patients showed lower TCR Shannon entropy and fewer highly expanded clones than newly diagnosed patients, suggesting clonal expansion. Only peripheral blood was studied, because thyroid tissue, the primary lesion, was inaccessible. The small sample size was acknowledged by the authors as a limitation that may reduce accuracy. Sequencing and analysis were restricted to the TCR beta chain.

Library method: multiplex PCR. The run used an Illumina HiSeq 4000. iRepertoire HTBI primers and Arm-PCR amplification of CDR3 regions were used to construct TCR beta libraries. Gel purification was performed on PCR products prior to sequencing. For the original study's pipeline: A total of roughly 65 TRBV and under 15 TRBJ segments were identified across samples and were used for gene usage analysis of CDR3 amino acid clonotypes. COPE and FqMerger were used to merge filtered high-quality paired reads into contigs. BLAST was used to align contigs to the IMGT TRBV, TRBD and TRBJ reference genes, and CDR3 was defined following IMGT. Clonotypes above 0.1% frequency were classified as highly expanded clones. Shannon entropy was used to measure repertoire diversity, and the Gini coefficient was used to measure V-J evenness. A clonotype found in more than one individual was treated as public. TCRdb reprocessing: public reads trimmed at Q25 with fastp, clones called with MiXCR, in-frame beta chains kept. Under each unique CDR3 protein, matching rows form one entry showing the most common genes and DNA. TCRdb's processing, not the authors' own work, is the source of the V and J calls. This sample holds 300,000 to 400,000 distinct CDR3 sequences; about a sixth were observed only once. The ten largest account for about a fifth of the sample.

Read against the paper, the sample's time point label means: newly diagnosed GD, antithyroid drugs for less than 3 months. For both TCR sequencing and RNA sequencing, RNA was extracted from PBMCs using TRIzol. The diagnosis of Graves' disease followed American Thyroid Association guidelines. Patients were recruited from an endocrinology department in Xi'an, China. Each patient gave approximately 10 milliliters of peripheral blood, collected in an EDTA anticoagulant tube. Ficoll Paque Plus density gradient separation was used to isolate PBMCs, and no further T cell sorting was done. An Agilent 2100 Bioanalyzer and agarose gel were used to check RNA quality, and a NanoDrop 2000 was used to measure RNA concentration. The sequencing used peripheral blood mononuclear cells (PBMCs), collected at new diagnosis, from a patient treated with antithyroid drugs. The receptor's source is a female donor with Graves disease.

The bases read TGTGCCAGCAGCTTAGCGAGGCGGGCCGGGGAGCTGTTTTTT. It is translated as CASSLARRAGELFF. The rearranged segments are TRBV13 and TRBJ2-2; a weak D assignment points to TRBD2 (5 bases agree). The CDR3 runs 14 amino acids, cysteine and phenylalanine included. CDR3 DNA only is kept here, 42 bases in frame from base 1. Between the V and J ends, shortened by 1 base and 6 bases respectively, the junction contains 9 bases. Taken from the germline V gene (reference sequence), the CDR1 and CDR2 loops are PRHDT and FYEKMQ.